The 22 T cell receptor beta chains below all came from one sample that was sequenced in a study of cytomegalovirus exposure and HLA in healthy donors. Primers for the PCR totalled 60 Vbeta and 13 Jbeta. The repertoire was sequenced with immunoSEQ multiplex PCR; TCRdb's copy has only in-frame clones and lacks some. Its table records 150,000 or so clones. Sequenced: PBMCs. These receptors originate from a woman aged 40-49 years in good health and CMV-seropositive.

This rearrangement joins TRBV10-3 to TRBJ2-5, with 10 bases fitting TRBD2. The DNA end is more similar to TRBJ2-7, so the J call may be wrong. Germline assignment: CDR1 ENHRY and CDR2 SYGVKD. This CDR3 is built from 14 residues. The DNA for the CDR3 is TGTGCCATCAGCCCTACTAGCGGGGTCTACGAGCAGTACTTC. Its protein product is CAISPTSGVYEQYF.

V and J are TRBV7-3 and TRBJ2-1; 12 bases are shared with TRBD2. The V gene's germline CDR1 is SGHTA and CDR2 FQGTGA. This CDR3 has 19 amino acids. V lost 0 bases to trimming and J lost 5 bases; unmatched junction nucleotides: 11. In DNA form, the CDR3 reads TGTGCCAGCAGCTTAACGGTCTCAAGAACTAGCGGGAGGCACAATGAGCAGTTCTTC. It specifies CASSLTVSRTSGRHNEQFF.

The V and J genes are TRBV7-2 and TRBJ2-7, with 7 bases that match TRBD2. V was clipped by 0 bases and J by 3 bases; unmatched bases: 5. CDR1 and CDR2 (germline): SGHTA, FQGNSA. CDR3 length: 15 residues. CDR3 nucleotides: TGTGCCAGCAGCTTAGCGTACGGGGGGTTCTACGAGCAGTACTTC. Its translation is CASSLAYGGFYEQYF.

The chain couples TRBV19 to TRBJ1-1; D unresolved. Germline assignment: CDR1 LNHDA and CDR2 SQIVND (reference sequence). V lost 3 bases and J 5 bases, leaving 7 bases between the germline ends. The CDR3 contains 12 residues. Written as DNA, the CDR3 is TGTGCCAGTAGTATCGGGGTGACTGAAGCTTTCTTT. It encodes CASSIGVTEAFF.

The chain has TRBV11-2 and TRBJ1-1; 8 bases match TRBD1. Per the germline V gene, CDR1 is SGHAT and CDR2 is FQNNGV. Losses at the gene ends were 1 base for V and 8 bases for J; bases not matched to a gene: 3. The CDR3 has 13 residues. The CDR3 loop is CASSLGWDREAFF. For the CDR3, the DNA is TGTGCCAGCAGCTTAGGATGGGACAGGGAAGCTTTCTTT.

V usage is TRBV4-1 and J usage is TRBJ2-3; the D gene is possibly TRBD2 (6 bases). This CDR3 is built from 15 residues. Trimming removed 0 bases from V and 8 bases from J, with 15 bases in between. Germline V gene data show CDR1 as MGHRA and CDR2 as YSYEKL. The CDR3 DNA is TGCGCCAGCAGCCAAGACAGTCTCGTGGGGGGTACGCAGTATTTT. As protein: CASSQDSLVGGTQYF.

The V call is TRBV19, the J call TRBJ2-1, with 9 bases that match TRBD1. The CDR3 is made up of 15 amino acids. Per the germline V gene, CDR1 is LNHDA and CDR2 is SQIVND (reference sequence). J gave up 9 bases and V 5 bases, and 11 bases lay outside the gene matches. The CDR3 DNA sequence: TGTGCCAGTAGTCCCGGGACAGGGAGATATGGTGAGCAGTTCTTC. It encodes CASSPGTGRYGEQFF.

The chain uses TRBV6-5 and TRBJ1-5; D is undetermined. This CDR3 spans 15 amino acids. V was pared by 0 bases and J by 3 bases, with 9 bases between. Germline values: CDR1 MNHEY, CDR2 SVGAGI. In DNA, the CDR3 is TGTGCCAGCAGTTACTCGGGAGGGCACAATCAGCCCCAGCATTTT. Protein sequence: CASSYSGGHNQPQHF.

The chain is built from TRBV15 and TRBJ1-5; TRBD1 matches 8 bases. CDR1 and CDR2 (germline): LNHNV, YYDKDF (reference sequence). The junction had 7 bases not matched to a gene; V was cut back by 8 bases and J by 4 bases. The CDR3 spans 14 residues. CDR3 region: CATRRDRGNQPQHF. CDR3 coding DNA: TGTGCCACCCGAAGAGACAGGGGAAATCAGCCCCAGCATTTT.

This rearrangement joins TRBV7-2 to TRBJ2-3; 8 bases map to TRBD2. V lost 5 bases and J lost 4; bases outside the gene matches: 8. The CDR3 extends over 15 amino acids. Germline V CDR1 and CDR2: SGHTA, FQGNSA. In DNA form, the CDR3 reads TGTGCCAGCAGCGCCAGCGGGAGACTCCCAGATACGCAGTATTTT. Translating it yields CASSASGRLPDTQYF.

The rearrangement joins TRBV11-3 to TRBJ2-7; 7 bases fit TRBD1. V was clipped by 0 bases and J by 3 bases; unmatched bases: 14. This CDR3 region has 18 residues. Germline V CDR1 and CDR2: SGHNT, YENEEA. In DNA form, the CDR3 reads TGTGCCAGCAGCTTAGAGATCCACCACAGGGGAAGAATCTACGAGCAGTACTTC. Amino acids: CASSLEIHHRGRIYEQYF. Complete variable domain (other parts from reference TRBV11-3 and TRBJ2-7): EAGVVQSPRYKIIEKKQPVAFWCNPISGHNTLYWYLQNLGQGPELLIRYENEEAVDDSQLPKDRFSAERLKGVDSTLKIQPAELGDSAVYLCASSLEIHHRGRIYEQYFGPGTRLTVT.

The gene calls are TRBV27 and TRBJ1-5; the match to TRBD1 covers 7 bases. V lost 5 bases to trimming and J lost 7 bases; unmatched junction nucleotides: 11. This CDR3 is built from 15 residues. CDR1 and CDR2 (germline): MNHEY, SMNVEV (reference sequence). The CDR3 DNA sequence: TGTGCCAGCAGTCTCTTAGGAGGGGGCGGGCAGCCCCAGCATTTT. The encoded protein is CASSLLGGGGQPQHF.

The rearrangement joins TRBV7-8 to TRBJ1-2; TRBD1 agrees at 11 bases. There are 16 residues in the CDR3. The V gene's germline CDR1 is SGHVS and CDR2 FQNEAQ. J was trimmed by 6 bases and V by 7 bases; bases with no gene match: 13. The CDR3 nucleotides read TGTGCCAGCAACTTTTTCCCGGGACAGGGGGAGGATGGCTACACCTTC. Its protein product is CASNFFPGQGEDGYTF.

V gene TRBV29-1 combines with J gene TRBJ2-5, with TRBD1 matching over 7 bases. V was pared by 4 bases and J by 4 bases, with 12 bases of the junction left unmatched. CDR1 SQVTM and CDR2 ANQGSEA come from the germline V gene. The CDR3 has 15 amino acids. In DNA form, the CDR3 reads TGCAGCGTTGGGGAGACAGGGCCTATTGGAGAGACCCAGTACTTC. It specifies CSVGETGPIGETQYF.

CDR3 DNA: TGTGCCAGCACCCCACTAGCGGCCTACAATGAGCAGTTCTTC. Residues: CASTPLAAYNEQFF. This chain joins TRBV2 and TRBJ2-1, with 8 bases matching TRBD2. Germline assignment: CDR1 SNHLY and CDR2 FYNNEI. With 7 bases clipped from V and 2 bases from J, the junction kept 4 bases outside the gene matches. The CDR3 length is 14 residues.

V and J are TRBV7-9 and TRBJ2-2; tentatively, D is TRBD1 (6 bases). Per the germline V gene, CDR1 is SEHNR and CDR2 is FQNEAQ (reference sequence). With 5 bases removed from V and 3 bases from J, the gap between germline ends came to 13 bases. This CDR3 comprises 15 residues. The CDR3 protein is CASSTHRADTGELFF. As DNA, the CDR3 is TGTGCCAGCAGCACCCACAGGGCGGACACCGGGGAGCTGTTTTTT.

In regard to this clone: An end of the junction differs from the germline gene, which may be a read error. This chain uses TRBV7-7 with TRBJ2-5, with a weak D call TRBD1 (5 bases). The J call is in doubt because the DNA end fits TRBJ2-7 better. The germline V gene encodes CDR1 SSHAT and CDR2 FNYEAQ (reference sequence). CDR3 size: 15 residues. The CDR3 sequence is CASSLGVAASYEQYF. CDR3 nucleotides: TGTGCTAGCAGCTTAGGGGTGGCGGCCTCCTACGAGCAGTACTTC.

CDR3: CASSLFSGTSYNEQFF. In nucleotides, the CDR3 is TGTGCCAGCAGCTTGTTTAGCGGGACCTCCTACAATGAGCAGTTCTTC. The gene calls are TRBV7-8 and TRBJ2-1; 8 bases agree with TRBD2. The CDR3 is 16 amino acids. J lost 0 bases, V lost 3 bases, and 4 bases had no gene match. Germline CDR1 and CDR2: SGHVS and FQNEAQ.

This chain connects TRBV30 to TRBJ1-2; D is possibly TRBD1 (5 bases). V dropped 8 bases and J dropped 4 bases, with 17 bases sitting between them. The CDR3 loop spans 13 amino acids. The germline CDR1 and CDR2 sequences are GTSNPN and SVGIG (reference sequence). CDR3 sequence: CAADSREGYGYTF. CDR3 nucleotides: TGTGCCGCCGACAGCAGGGAGGGCTATGGCTACACCTTC.

CDR3 amino acids: CASSVGGAAYNEQFF. CDR3 bases: TGTGCCAGCAGCGTAGGTGGGGCTGCCTACAATGAGCAGTTCTTC. The V and J genes are TRBV9 and TRBJ2-1; TRBD1 is a possible D gene (5 bases). Between the trimmed V and J ends, which lost 0 bases and 2 bases, there was a span of 9 bases. The CDR3 is 15 residues long. Germline V gene lookup returns CDR1 SGDLS and CDR2 YYNGEE.

The chain couples TRBV2 to TRBJ1-3, with 8 bases identical to TRBD1. V lost 6 bases and J lost 0; bases outside the gene matches: 4. From germline, CDR1 is SNHLY and CDR2 FYNNEI. The CDR3 extends over 15 amino acids. As DNA, the CDR3 is TGTGCCAGCAGGCGTGGGACAGGCTCTGGAAACACCATATATTTT. The encoded protein is CASRRGTGSGNTIYF.

This sequence joins TRBV6-5 and TRBJ2-7; 7 bases are shared with TRBD2. V shed 6 bases and J 3 bases; nucleotides not matched to a gene: 8. The germline gives CDR1 MNHEY, CDR2 SVGAGI. The CDR3 is 14 amino acids. CDR3 nucleotide sequence: TGTGCCAGCAGCCCCGGGGGAGGGGTCTACGAGCAGTACTTC. Protein sequence: CASSPGGGVYEQYF.